One and the same sample provided the 8 T cell receptor beta chains below, sequenced in a study of Ad26.COV2.S vaccination and SARS-CoV-2 variants. The table came from immunoSEQ multiplex PCR; TCRdb's copy has only in-frame clones and leaves some out. The repertoire holds around 300,000 clones, with 80% to 90% as singletons. Treatment here: around 19 received Ad26.COV2.S at low or high dose, single or two shots; roughly five received placebo; per-sample allocation not given. On day 63 after the first injection, vaccine and placebo recipients gave samples. The sequenced sample was peripheral blood, obtained in a trial of Ad26.COV2.S vaccine versus placebo. These receptors came from a person aged 18 to 59 who received the Ad26.COV2.S COVID-19 vaccine or a placebo.

The chain has TRBV6-1 and TRBJ1-2, with TRBD1 as a possible D gene (5 bases). Looked up from germline, CDR1 is MNHNS and CDR2 is SASEGT. The CDR3 sequence is 15 residues long. V gave up 2 bases and J gave up 4 bases, with 14 bases separating them. The CDR3 protein is CASSERSGHLYGYTF. The CDR3 DNA follows: TGTGCCAGCAGTGAAAGAAGCGGACACCTCTATGGCTACACCTTC.

The rearrangement links TRBV27 to TRBJ1-6; no definite D call. V gave up 3 bases and J gave up 8 bases, with 11 bases separating them. The CDR3 runs 14 residues. Germline-derived CDR1 and CDR2 are MNHEY and SMNVEV (reference sequence). The CDR3 protein is CASSFSARDSPLHF. The DNA of the CDR3 is TGTGCCAGCAGTTTTTCTGCTCGAGATTCACCCCTCCACTTT.

V gene TRBV5-1 combines with J gene TRBJ2-5; 14 bases agree with TRBD2. The CDR3 extends over 16 amino acids. V shed 2 bases, J shed 6 bases, and the junction held 6 bases outside the gene matches. Germline lookup yields CDR1 SGHRS and CDR2 YFSETQ. For the CDR3, the DNA is TGCGCCAGCAGCTTTGGGACTAGCGGGGGACAAAAGACCCAGTACTTC. It translates to CASSFGTSGGQKTQYF.

The sample holds one count of this clone. One junction end disagrees with the germline gene, perhaps due to a read error. The rearrangement uses TRBV4-1 and TRBJ2-1, with a weak D call TRBD2 (6 bases). From germline, CDR1 is MGHRA and CDR2 YSYEKL. This CDR3 comprises 16 residues. CDR3 protein: CASSQDLEGSFNEQFF. CDR3 coding DNA: TGCGCCAGCAGCCAGGACCTGGAGGGATCCTTCAATGAGCAGTTCTTC.

The chain links TRBV25-1 to TRBJ2-1; TRBD1 aligns across 7 bases. Looked up from germline, CDR1 is MGHDK and CDR2 is SYGVNS. The CDR3 is 13 residues long. V gave up 6 bases and J gave up 4 bases; unmatched junction bases: 3. The CDR3 DNA is TGTGCCAGCAGGGGACAGAAATACAATGAGCAGTTCTTC. Its translation is CASRGQKYNEQFF.

The rearrangement joins TRBV5-4 to TRBJ2-6; TRBD2 matches 8 bases. From germline, CDR1 is SGHNT and CDR2 YYREEE (reference sequence). V was pared by 2 bases and J by 2 bases, with 3 bases of the junction left unmatched. This CDR3 is built from 16 residues. DNA of the CDR3: TGTGCCAGCAGCTTCCCGGGGGGGACTGGGGCCAACGTCCTGACTTTC. Translation: CASSFPGGTGANVLTF.

The rearrangement joins TRBV7-8 to TRBJ1-1, with 7 nucleotides matching TRBD1. The V segment lost 2 bases and the J segment 1 base; nucleotides outside the gene matches: 4. The CDR3 consists of 15 residues. Germline V gene data show CDR1 as SGHVS and CDR2 as FQNEAQ. CDR3 sequence (DNA): TGTGCCAGCAGCTTATCCGGGACAGAGAACACTGAAGCTTTCTTT. The encoded protein is CASSLSGTENTEAFF.

The rearrangement uses TRBV6-1 and TRBJ2-3; possibly TRBD2 for D (6 bases). Germline values: CDR1 MNHNS, CDR2 SASEGT. The CDR3 length is 16 residues. V lost 0 bases and J 1 base, leaving 11 bases between the germline ends. CDR3 DNA: TGTGCCAGCAGTGAAGCGCTTTCTAGCGGCACAGATACGCAGTATTTT. Its translation: CASSEALSSGTDTQYF.